The clone carrying this T cell receptor beta chain appeared a single time. What it recognizes is unknown. The PCR used 60 Vbeta and 13 Jbeta primers. TCRdb keeps only in-frame clones here, not all; method: immunoSEQ multiplex PCR. The repertoire holds about 260,000 clones, with roughly 86% as singletons. This record comes from a study of cytomegalovirus exposure and HLA in healthy donors. General observations from the study: The authors judged a highly shared variant cluster likely a sequencing artifact. Several of the most significant clusters appeared linked to common viral pathogens, based on a later analysis. Solely CMV serostatus was available to characterize immune exposure.

Germline V lookup: CDR1 MGHRA, CDR2 YSYEKL. V was cut by 0 bases and J by 10 bases, with 16 bases left in between. The CDR3 is made up of 16 amino acids. The J gene is TRBJ1-6, the V gene TRBV4-1, with TRBD1 as a possible D gene (6 bases). The TCR was taken from a woman aged 40 to 49 in good health and CMV-seropositive. The sequenced material came from PBMCs. CDR3 coding DNA: TGCGCCAGCAGCCAAGAAGGCGGTACAGGGAGCTCACCCCTCCACTTT. Translating it yields CASSQEGGTGSSPLHF.